Listed here are 32 T cell receptor beta chains from one sample, sequenced in a study of beta chain features in type 1 diabetes. Expressed TCRB transcripts were sequenced, since all the RNA that had been isolated was reverse transcribed. The data were produced by immunoSEQ multiplex PCR, yet TCRdb's version contains in-frame clones alone and is incomplete. The repertoire consists of some 200,000 clones, with roughly 10% occurring once and the leading ten covering less than 1.5%. Sequencing used central memory CD4+ T cells from blood. All receptors come from a man aged 18 to 30 in good health.

The V and J genes are TRBV14 and TRBJ1-2, with D maybe TRBD1 (5 bases). Per the germline V gene, CDR1 is SGHDN and CDR2 is FVKESK. The CDR3 extends over 15 amino acids. Trimming removed 3 bases at V and 2 bases at J, with 13 bases between. The CDR3 sequence: CASSQAEGVNYGYTF. The CDR3 coding sequence is TGTGCCAGCAGCCAGGCCGAAGGGGTGAACTATGGCTACACCTTC. Full variable domain (missing parts from reference TRBV14 and TRBJ1-2): EAGVTQFPSHSVIEKGQTVTLRCDPISGHDNLYWYRRVMGKEIKFLLHFVKESKQDESGMPNNRFLAERTGGTYSTLKVQPAELEDSGVYFCASSQAEGVNYGYTFGSGTRLTVV.

The rearrangement uses TRBV14 and TRBJ2-3, with TRBD2 as a possible D gene (6 bases). This CDR3 comprises 16 residues. Germline values: CDR1 SGHDN, CDR2 FVKESK. V lost 3 bases and J 0 bases, leaving 13 bases between the germline ends. The CDR3 is CASSHFLATSTDTQYF. CDR3 DNA sequence: TGTGCCAGCAGCCACTTCCTAGCGACTAGCACAGATACGCAGTATTTT.

Note on this clone: Germline is not matched at one junction end, which may reflect a read error. The CDR3 nucleotides are TGTGCCAGCAGTGGACGTGGAAAGGGCGTCGACGAGCAGTACTTC. Encoded protein: CASSGRGKGVDEQYF. V and J are TRBV10-3 and TRBJ2-7; D gene uncertain. Germline CDR1 and CDR2: ENHRY and SYGVKD. The CDR3 has 15 amino acids.

This clone was detected a few times. The rearrangement joins TRBV18 to TRBJ1-1, with TRBD1 matching 9 bases. The CDR3 consists of 15 residues. V was clipped by 3 bases and J by 4 bases; unmatched bases: 6. Germline V gives CDR1 KGHSH, CDR2 LQKENI. The CDR3: CASSPGTGLVTEAFF. Written as DNA, the CDR3 is TGTGCCAGCTCACCTGGGACAGGGCTGGTCACTGAAGCTTTCTTT.

The J gene is TRBJ1-1, the V gene TRBV18; D is undetermined. The CDR3 has 13 residues. The V end was cut by 3 bases, the J end by 6 bases, with 11 bases between. Germline V lookup: CDR1 KGHSH, CDR2 LQKENI. CDR3 residues: CASSPEIQSEAFF. The CDR3 region has the DNA TGTGCCAGCTCACCCGAGATACAGTCTGAAGCTTTCTTT.

This clone came up many times. The chain joins TRBV27 to TRBJ2-3; 7 bases match TRBD2. The CDR3 loop spans 12 amino acids. Germline V gene sequence: CDR1 MNHEY, CDR2 SMNVEV (reference sequence). J gave up 11 bases and V 4 bases, and 6 bases lay outside the gene matches. This CDR3 reads CASSSAGRGQYF. The DNA of the CDR3 is TGTGCCAGCAGTTCCGCTGGGAGGGGGCAGTATTTT.

In its sample, this clone was seen many times. The chain carries TRBV5-4 and TRBJ1-4; D gene uncertain. Germline assignment: CDR1 SGHNT and CDR2 YYREEE (reference sequence). CDR3 length equals 16 residues. V shed 4 bases and J shed 2 bases, with 15 bases lying between them. CDR3 bases: TGTGCCAGCAGCACGTTGGGTGCCGCCACTAATGAAAAACTGTTTTTT. This gives the protein CASSTLGAATNEKLFF.

This clone was seen a few times. This chain connects TRBV18 to TRBJ2-1; possibly TRBD2 for D (6 bases). The CDR3 spans 15 residues. Trimming pared 4 bases from V and 5 bases from J, leaving 15 bases between. CDR1 is KGHSH, CDR2 LQKENI, per germline. CDR3 protein: CASSLGLAINNEQFF. CDR3 DNA: TGTGCCAGCTCACTTGGCCTAGCGATTAACAATGAGCAGTTCTTC. Full variable domain (rest looked up from reference TRBV18 and TRBJ2-1): NAGVMQNPRHLVRRRGQEARLRCSPMKGHSHVYWYRQLPEEGLKFMVYLQKENIIDESGMPKERFSAEFPKEGPSILRIQQVVRGDSAAYFCASSLGLAINNEQFFGPGTRLTVL.

The V and J genes are TRBV15 and TRBJ2-3, with 11 bases matching TRBD2. This CDR3 region has 16 residues. With 1 base clipped from V and 5 bases from J, the junction kept 5 bases outside the gene matches. Germline V gene lookup returns CDR1 LNHNV and CDR2 YYDKDF (reference sequence). The CDR3 here is CATSRGTSGSVDTQYF. CDR3 DNA: TGTGCCACCAGCAGAGGGACTAGCGGGTCGGTAGATACGCAGTATTTT.

The sample holds a few counts of this clone. The rearrangement links TRBV18 to TRBJ2-5; no clear D gene. The V and J ends lost 6 bases and 4 bases respectively, with 12 bases between them. This CDR3 comprises 13 residues. CDR1 and CDR2 (germline): KGHSH, LQKENI. The CDR3 DNA reads as TGTGCCAGCTCTCAGTCCTTCGGAGAGACCCAGTACTTC. This encodes CASSQSFGETQYF.

This rearrangement joins TRBV7-2 to TRBJ2-7, with 9 bases identical to TRBD1. The CDR3 runs 14 residues. Germline values: CDR1 SGHTA, CDR2 FQGNSA. The junction had 13 bases not matched to a gene; V was cut back by 7 bases and J by 9 bases. The CDR3 loop is CASIPGQGAPRQYF. The CDR3 nucleotides are TGTGCCAGCATCCCGGGACAGGGAGCCCCCCGGCAGTACTTC.

CDR3 nucleotide sequence: TGTGCCAGCAGCAAAGACACGGGAGCAATGGAGGATACGCAGTATTTT. Encoded protein: CASSKDTGAMEDTQYF. The genes are TRBV21-1 and TRBJ2-3; the table's D gene call, TRBD2, was not cross checked with the DNA. TRBV21-1 is a pseudogene locus. The CDR3 totals 16 residues.

In its sample, this clone was seen a few times. The gene calls are TRBV15 and TRBJ1-1, with 8 positions matching TRBD1. Trimming at V came to 1 base and at J to 1 base, leaving 5 bases not matched to a gene. Germline V gene lookup returns CDR1 LNHNV and CDR2 YYDKDF (reference sequence). The CDR3 consists of 16 residues. CDR3 coding DNA: TGTGCCACCAGCAGAGGAACCGGGACAGGGAACACTGAAGCTTTCTTT. Residues: CATSRGTGTGNTEAFF.

In this sample, this clone turned up a few times. The chain carries TRBV5-1 and TRBJ1-5; 9 bases match TRBD1. From germline, CDR1 is SGHRS and CDR2 YFSETQ. The V gene end was trimmed by 4 bases and the J gene end by 2 bases; junction bases not matched to a gene: 4. The CDR3 is 15 amino acids. The CDR3 reads CASSMGQGGNQPQHF. For the CDR3, the DNA is TGCGCCAGCAGCATGGGACAGGGTGGCAATCAGCCCCAGCATTTT.

The table lists this clone with a few counts. DNA for the CDR3: TGTGCCAGCAGTCGACAGGGGAGCCATGGCTACACCTTC. This gives the protein CASSRQGSHGYTF. The rearrangement joins TRBV7-2 to TRBJ1-2; 8 nucleotides match TRBD1. Germline CDR1 and CDR2: SGHTA and FQGNSA. After removal of 6 bases from V and 6 bases from J, the junction contained 6 bases not matched to a gene. This CDR3 contains 13 residues.

The rearrangement links TRBV30 to TRBJ2-7, with 12 nucleotides matching TRBD2. The ends lost 2 bases at V and 3 bases at J; junction bases unmatched: 17. Per germline, CDR1 GTSNPN and CDR2 SVGIG (reference sequence). CDR3 size: 19 residues. Here the CDR3 DNA reads TGTGCCTGGAGTCCGACCCCGACTAGCGGGAGTTGGACCCTCTACGAGCAGTACTTC. Residues: CAWSPTPTSGSWTLYEQYF.

The chain combines TRBV4-1 with TRBJ2-5, with D uncertain. The CDR3 totals 14 residues. Germline V lookup: CDR1 MGHRA, CDR2 YSYEKL. V was clipped by 2 bases and J by 1 base, with 8 bases between them. The CDR3 region is CASSQMLFQETQYF. The CDR3 region has the DNA TGCGCCAGCAGCCAAATGCTGTTCCAAGAGACCCAGTACTTC.

This clone has only a few counts. This chain joins TRBV28 and TRBJ1-1; D gene ambiguous. The CDR3 totals 12 residues. Germline V gene data show CDR1 as MDHEN and CDR2 as SYDVKM. V was shortened by 2 bases and J by 7 bases, with 8 bases between the two germline ends. As DNA, the CDR3 is TGTGCCAGCAGTTTAACGCCACATGAAGCTTTCTTT. Its translation is CASSLTPHEAFF.

This clone was picked up a small number of times. This chain uses TRBV2 with TRBJ1-1; D unresolved. V lost 2 bases, J lost 1 base, and 5 bases lay in between. Germline CDR1 reads SNHLY; CDR2 reads FYNNEI. This CDR3 region has 13 residues. Here the CDR3 DNA reads TGTGCCAGCAGTGAACAGGCGAACACTGAAGCTTTCTTT. Protein product: CASSEQANTEAFF.

This clone was observed a few times. This chain connects TRBV7-9 to TRBJ2-1; tentatively, D is TRBD1 or TRBD2 (5 bases each). V shed 1 base and J shed 4 bases, with 14 bases lying between them. Germline-derived CDR1 and CDR2 are SEHNR and FQNEAQ (reference sequence). This CDR3 region has 16 residues. CDR3: CASSLVRGPRYNEQFF. DNA of the CDR3: TGTGCCAGCAGCTTAGTTAGGGGACCCAGGTACAATGAGCAGTTCTTC.

This clone was counted only a few times. The rearrangement joins TRBV7-8 to TRBJ2-5; a weak D match, TRBD1 (6 bases). V lost 5 bases and J 1 base, leaving 14 bases between the germline ends. Looked up from germline, CDR1 is SGHVS and CDR2 is FQNEAQ. The CDR3 consists of 15 residues. CDR3: CASSPPQGSQETQYF. The CDR3 DNA sequence: TGTGCCAGCAGCCCACCCCAGGGGTCCCAAGAGACCCAGTACTTC.

This clone was seen repeatedly, ten times or more. The CDR3 region is CASSPQRGRGYTF. Written as DNA, the CDR3 is TGTGCCAGCAGCCCTCAGCGGGGGCGCGGCTACACCTTC. This chain connects TRBV4-2 to TRBJ1-2, with D perhaps TRBD1 (6 bases). Between the trimmed V and J ends, which lost 4 bases and 8 bases, there was a span of 14 bases. Germline-derived CDR1 and CDR2 are LGHNA and YNFKEQ. This CDR3 contains 13 residues.

The chain links TRBV19 to TRBJ1-1; 9 positions agree with TRBD1. The CDR3 spans 16 residues. V dropped 7 bases and J dropped 2; count of bases not matched to a gene: 11. Germline V gene sequence: CDR1 LNHDA, CDR2 SQIVND (reference sequence). The CDR3 sequence is CASKKGDRDTNTEAFF. The CDR3 nucleotides read TGTGCCAGTAAGAAAGGGGACAGGGATACAAACACTGAAGCTTTCTTT.

This clone was seen a few times. The V and J genes are TRBV5-6 and TRBJ2-1; 7 nucleotides match TRBD1. V was pared by 1 base and J by 1 base, with 5 bases of the junction left unmatched. The CDR3 sequence is 16 residues long. CDR1 is SGHDT and CDR2 is YYEEEE in the germline V gene. Here the CDR3 reads CASSLFNRGSYNEQFF. The CDR3 region has the DNA TGTGCCAGCAGCTTGTTTAACAGGGGTTCCTACAATGAGCAGTTCTTC.

The V gene is TRBV14, the J gene TRBJ2-1; D remains unclear. This CDR3 region has 13 residues. V was cut by 8 bases and J by 2 bases, with 10 bases left in between. Germline CDR1 and CDR2: SGHDN and FVKESK. In DNA, the CDR3 is TGTGCCAGCGGGCAGCAAACCTACAATGAGCAGTTCTTC. This translates into CASGQQTYNEQFF.

There are a few counts of this clone. The same CDR3 arises from other DNA sequences in this sample as well. This chain links TRBV30 with TRBJ2-5, with D possibly being TRBD1 (6 bases). The length of the CDR3 is 12 residues. V was pared by 0 bases and J by 4 bases, with 6 bases between. CDR1 is GTSNPN and CDR2 is SVGIG in the germline V gene (reference sequence). Here the CDR3 DNA reads TGTGCCTGGAGTGTACAGGGAGAGACCCAGTACTTC. This gives the protein CAWSVQGETQYF.

This clone was found once. V usage is TRBV6-5 and J usage is TRBJ2-1, with D tentatively TRBD1 (6 bases). CDR1 MNHEY and CDR2 SVGAGI come from the germline V gene. This CDR3 comprises 13 residues. The V and J ends lost 6 bases and 4 bases respectively, with 10 bases between them. CDR3 in amino acids: CASRGTLYNEQFF. In DNA form, the CDR3 reads TGTGCCAGCAGGGGGACACTTTACAATGAGCAGTTCTTC.

This clone has at least ten counts. The chain couples TRBV16 to TRBJ1-2, with 7 bases lining up with TRBD1. The CDR3 totals 13 residues. V gave up 2 bases and J gave up 7 bases; unmatched junction bases: 4. Germline assignment: CDR1 KGHSY and CDR2 FQNENV. CDR3: CASSQDRDSGYTF. CDR3 coding DNA: TGTGCCAGCAGCCAAGACAGGGACTCTGGCTACACCTTC.

The CDR3 nucleotides read TGTGCCAGCAGTTACGGCCTAGCGGGAGTCACAGATACGCAGTATTTT. It translates to CASSYGLAGVTDTQYF. The V and J genes are TRBV6-5 and TRBJ2-3; 10 bases agree with TRBD2. Germline assignment: CDR1 MNHEY and CDR2 SVGAGI. Trimming removed 2 bases from V and 2 bases from J; junction bases left unmatched: 4. This CDR3 is 16 amino acids long.

The chain employs TRBV30 and TRBJ1-1; D uncertain. The CDR3 extends over 14 amino acids. Germline CDR1 and CDR2: GTSNPN and SVGIG (reference sequence). Between the trimmed V and J ends, which lost 1 base and 1 base, there was a span of 10 bases. CDR3 in amino acids: CAWSGQWTNTEAFF. The CDR3 DNA reads as TGTGCCTGGAGTGGGCAGTGGACGAACACTGAAGCTTTCTTT. Filled out from reference TRBV30 and TRBJ1-1, the complete variable domain reads SQTIHQWPATLVQPVGSPLSLECTVEGTSNPNLYWYRQAAGRGLQLLFYSVGIGQISSEVPQNLSASRPQDRQFILSSKKLLLSDSGFYLCAWSGQWTNTEAFFGQGTRLTVV.

This clone was seen a few times. The V and J genes are TRBV7-2 and TRBJ2-5, with D possibly TRBD2 on 5 matching bases. There are 16 residues in the CDR3. The germline gives CDR1 SGHTA, CDR2 FQGNSA. Trimming shortened V by 1 base and J by 0 bases, and 12 bases separated the two germline ends. CDR3 amino acids: CASSLEESGYQETQYF. The CDR3 nucleotides are TGTGCCAGCAGCTTAGAAGAGAGCGGCTACCAAGAGACCCAGTACTTC.

V usage is TRBV7-9 and J usage is TRBJ2-3, with D possibly matching TRBD2 (5 bases). Germline-derived CDR1 and CDR2 are SEHNR and FQNEAQ (reference sequence). V was pared by 3 bases and J by 1 base, with 14 bases between. This CDR3 is built from 16 residues. This CDR3 is CASSFNLGIGTDTQYF. DNA of the CDR3: TGTGCCAGCAGCTTTAACCTCGGGATCGGCACAGATACGCAGTATTTT.